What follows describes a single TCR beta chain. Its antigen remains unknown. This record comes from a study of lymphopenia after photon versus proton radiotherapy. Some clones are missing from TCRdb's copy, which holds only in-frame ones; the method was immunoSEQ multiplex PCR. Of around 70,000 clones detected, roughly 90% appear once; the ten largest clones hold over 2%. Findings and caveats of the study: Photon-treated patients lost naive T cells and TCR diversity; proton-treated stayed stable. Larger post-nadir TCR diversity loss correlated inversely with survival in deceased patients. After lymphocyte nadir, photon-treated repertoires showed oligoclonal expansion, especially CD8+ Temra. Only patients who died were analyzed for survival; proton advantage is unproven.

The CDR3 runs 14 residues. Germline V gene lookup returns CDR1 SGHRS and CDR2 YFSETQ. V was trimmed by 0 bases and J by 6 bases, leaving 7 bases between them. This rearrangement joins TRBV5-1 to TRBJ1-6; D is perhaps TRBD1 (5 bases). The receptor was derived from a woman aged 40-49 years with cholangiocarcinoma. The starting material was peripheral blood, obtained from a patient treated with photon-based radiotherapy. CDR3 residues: CASSLGQTNSPLHF. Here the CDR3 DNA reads TGCGCCAGCAGCTTGGGACAGACTAATTCACCCCTCCACTTT.